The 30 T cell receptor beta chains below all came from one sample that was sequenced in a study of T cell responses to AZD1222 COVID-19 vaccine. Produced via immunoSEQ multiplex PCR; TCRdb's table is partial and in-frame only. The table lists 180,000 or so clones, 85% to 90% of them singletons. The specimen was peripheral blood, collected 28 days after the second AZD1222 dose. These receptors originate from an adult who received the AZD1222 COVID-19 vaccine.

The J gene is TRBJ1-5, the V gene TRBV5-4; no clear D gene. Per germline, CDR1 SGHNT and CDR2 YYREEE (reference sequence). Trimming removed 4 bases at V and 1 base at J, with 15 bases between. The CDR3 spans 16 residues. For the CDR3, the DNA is TGTGCCAGCAGCCCCGGGCCAATCCAGAGCAATCAGCCCCAGCATTTT. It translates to CASSPGPIQSNQPQHF.

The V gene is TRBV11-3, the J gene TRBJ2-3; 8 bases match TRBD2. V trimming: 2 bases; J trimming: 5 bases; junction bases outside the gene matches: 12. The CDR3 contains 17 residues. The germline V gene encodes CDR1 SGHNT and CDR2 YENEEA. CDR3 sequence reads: CASSLTSTGGPGDTQYF. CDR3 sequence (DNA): TGTGCCAGCAGCTTAACTTCTACGGGAGGGCCGGGAGATACGCAGTATTTT.

CDR3 loop: CASSLTRTSVAEQYF. The CDR3 DNA reads as TGCGCCAGCAGCCTCACTCGGACTAGCGTGGCCGAGCAGTACTTC. The chain is built from TRBV5-1 and TRBJ2-7; 9 bases are shared with TRBD2. The CDR3 spans 15 residues. The junction had 11 bases not matched to a gene; V was cut back by 4 bases and J by 6 bases. Germline V gene lookup returns CDR1 SGHRS and CDR2 YFSETQ.

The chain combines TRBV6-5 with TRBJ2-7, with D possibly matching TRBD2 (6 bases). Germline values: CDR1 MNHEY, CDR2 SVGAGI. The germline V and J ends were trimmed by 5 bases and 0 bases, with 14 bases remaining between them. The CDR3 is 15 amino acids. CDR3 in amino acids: CASSPRGSGSYEQYF. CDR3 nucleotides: TGTGCCAGCAGTCCCCGTGGTAGCGGCTCCTACGAGCAGTACTTC.

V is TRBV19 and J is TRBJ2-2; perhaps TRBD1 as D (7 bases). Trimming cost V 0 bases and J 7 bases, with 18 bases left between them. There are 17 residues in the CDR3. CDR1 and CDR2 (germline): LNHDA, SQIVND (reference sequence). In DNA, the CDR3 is TGTGCCAGTAGTATAGATCGAAGGGGGCGCGGGGACGGGGAGCTGTTTTTT. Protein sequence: CASSIDRRGRGDGELFF.

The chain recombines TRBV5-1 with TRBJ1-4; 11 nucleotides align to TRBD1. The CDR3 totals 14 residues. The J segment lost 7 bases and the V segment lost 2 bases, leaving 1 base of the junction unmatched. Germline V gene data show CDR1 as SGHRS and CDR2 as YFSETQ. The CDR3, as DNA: TGCGCCAGCAGCTTCGGGACAGGGGGTGAAAAACTGTTTTTT. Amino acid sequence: CASSFGTGGEKLFF. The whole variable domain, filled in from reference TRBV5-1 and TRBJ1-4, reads KAGVTQTPRYLIKTRGQQVTLSCSPISGHRSVSWYQQTPGQGLQFLFEYFSETQRNKGNFPGRFSGRQFSNSRSEMNVSTLELGDSALYLCASSFGTGGEKLFFGSGTQLSVL.

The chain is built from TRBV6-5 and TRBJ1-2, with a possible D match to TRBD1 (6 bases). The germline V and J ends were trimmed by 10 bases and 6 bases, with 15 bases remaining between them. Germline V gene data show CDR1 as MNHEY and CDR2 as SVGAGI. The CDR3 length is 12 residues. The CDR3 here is CATNRVSDGYTF. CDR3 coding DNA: TGTGCCACGAACAGGGTTTCGGATGGCTACACCTTC.

This CDR3 is CASSTPQGGYSPLHF. CDR3 nucleotides: TGTGCCAGCAGTACCCCACAGGGAGGGTATTCACCCCTCCACTTT. V and J are TRBV6-2 or TRBV6-3 and TRBJ1-6; weak D call: TRBD1 (6 bases). The V end was cut by 5 bases, the J end by 8 bases, with 16 bases between. The germline CDR1 and CDR2 sequences are MNHEY and SVGEGT. CDR3 length: 15 amino acids.

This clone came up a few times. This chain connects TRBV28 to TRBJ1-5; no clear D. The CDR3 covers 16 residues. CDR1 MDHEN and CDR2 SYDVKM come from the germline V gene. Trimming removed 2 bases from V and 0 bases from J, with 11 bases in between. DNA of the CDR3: TGTGCCAGCAGTTTAATTGGCGGGAATAGCAATCAGCCCCAGCATTTT. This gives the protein CASSLIGGNSNQPQHF.

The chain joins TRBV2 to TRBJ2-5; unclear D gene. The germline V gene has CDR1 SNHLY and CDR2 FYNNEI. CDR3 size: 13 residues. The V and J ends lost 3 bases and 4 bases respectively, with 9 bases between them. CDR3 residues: CASSELVRETQYF. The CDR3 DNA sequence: TGTGCCAGCAGTGAGTTAGTGAGAGAGACCCAGTACTTC.

The CDR3 DNA reads as TGTGCCAGCAGCCAAGGGGGGCTAGCGGATTACAATGAGCAGTTCTTC. Protein sequence: CASSQGGLADYNEQFF. This rearrangement joins TRBV14 to TRBJ2-1; the D gene is possibly TRBD2 (7 bases). The CDR3 is made up of 16 amino acids. Germline V CDR1 and CDR2: SGHDN, FVKESK. Deletions cut 1 base from V and 4 bases from J, with 14 bases between.

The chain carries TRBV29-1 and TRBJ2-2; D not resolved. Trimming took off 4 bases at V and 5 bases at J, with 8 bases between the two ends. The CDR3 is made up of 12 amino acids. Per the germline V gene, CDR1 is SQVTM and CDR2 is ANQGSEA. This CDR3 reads CSVASSTGELFF. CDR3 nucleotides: TGCAGCGTTGCCAGTTCGACCGGGGAGCTGTTTTTT.

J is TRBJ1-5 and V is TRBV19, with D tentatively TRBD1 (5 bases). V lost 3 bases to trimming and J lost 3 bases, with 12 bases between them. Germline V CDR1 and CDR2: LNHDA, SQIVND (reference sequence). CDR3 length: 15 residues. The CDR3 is CASSIDQGFNQPQHF. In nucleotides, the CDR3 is TGTGCCAGTAGTATTGACCAGGGTTTCAATCAGCCCCAGCATTTT.

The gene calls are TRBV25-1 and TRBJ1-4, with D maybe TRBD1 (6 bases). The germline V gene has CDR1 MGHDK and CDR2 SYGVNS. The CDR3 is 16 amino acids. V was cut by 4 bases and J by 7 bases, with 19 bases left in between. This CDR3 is CASSGTSGAVPEKLFF. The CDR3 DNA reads TGTGCCAGCAGTGGAACCTCGGGGGCCGTCCCTGAAAAACTGTTTTTT.

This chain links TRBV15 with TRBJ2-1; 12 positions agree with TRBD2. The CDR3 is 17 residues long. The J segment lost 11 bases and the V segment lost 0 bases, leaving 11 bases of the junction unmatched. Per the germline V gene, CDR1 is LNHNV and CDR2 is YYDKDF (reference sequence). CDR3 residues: CATSRDYRASGGEKQFF. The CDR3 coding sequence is TGTGCCACCAGCAGAGATTATAGGGCTAGCGGGGGGGAAAAGCAGTTCTTC.

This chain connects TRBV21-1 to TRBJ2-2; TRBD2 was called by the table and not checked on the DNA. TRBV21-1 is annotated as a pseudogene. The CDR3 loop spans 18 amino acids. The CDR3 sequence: CASSKVQWSAPNTGELFF. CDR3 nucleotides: TGTGCCAGCAGCAAAGTACAATGGAGTGCACCGAACACCGGGGAGCTGTTTTTT.

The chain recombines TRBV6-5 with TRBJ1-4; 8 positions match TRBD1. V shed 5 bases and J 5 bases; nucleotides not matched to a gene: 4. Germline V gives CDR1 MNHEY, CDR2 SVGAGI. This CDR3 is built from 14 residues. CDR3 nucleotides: TGTGCCAGCAGTCCGACAGGGGTGAATGAAAAACTGTTTTTT. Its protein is CASSPTGVNEKLFF.

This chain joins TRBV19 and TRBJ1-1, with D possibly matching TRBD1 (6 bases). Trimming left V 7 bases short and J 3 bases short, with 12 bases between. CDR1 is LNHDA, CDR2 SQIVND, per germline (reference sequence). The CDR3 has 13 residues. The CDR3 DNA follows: TGTGCCAGTAAGGGGGGCAGCTACACTGAAGCTTTCTTT. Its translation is CASKGGSYTEAFF.

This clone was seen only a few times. The CDR3 DNA sequence: TGTGCCAGCAGCTGGGGAAGCGGGGGCGAGCAGTACTTC. Its protein is CASSWGSGGEQYF. The V call is TRBV11-1, the J call TRBJ2-7; 8 nucleotides match TRBD2. Germline values: CDR1 SGHAT, CDR2 FQDESV (reference sequence). The CDR3 extends over 13 amino acids. V dropped 4 bases and J dropped 6; count of bases not matched to a gene: 5.

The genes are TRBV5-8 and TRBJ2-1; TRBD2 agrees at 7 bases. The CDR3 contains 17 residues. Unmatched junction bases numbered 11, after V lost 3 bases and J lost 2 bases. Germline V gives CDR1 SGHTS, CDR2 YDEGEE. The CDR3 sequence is CASSSHGVGGPYNEQFF. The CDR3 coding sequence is TGTGCCAGCAGCTCCCATGGGGTGGGAGGGCCCTACAATGAGCAGTTCTTC.

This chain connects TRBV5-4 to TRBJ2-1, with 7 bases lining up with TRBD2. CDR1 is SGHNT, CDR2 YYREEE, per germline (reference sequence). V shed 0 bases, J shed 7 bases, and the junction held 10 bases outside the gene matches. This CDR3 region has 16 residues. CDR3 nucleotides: TGTGCCAGCAGCTTGGAGGCTCTAGCGGATGGTAATGAGCAGTTCTTC. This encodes CASSLEALADGNEQFF.

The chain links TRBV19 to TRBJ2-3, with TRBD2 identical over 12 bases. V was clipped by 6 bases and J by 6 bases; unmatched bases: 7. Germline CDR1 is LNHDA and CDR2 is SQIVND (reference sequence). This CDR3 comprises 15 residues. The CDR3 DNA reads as TGTGCCAGTAGCAGGACTAGCGGGAACTTGGATACGCAGTATTTT. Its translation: CASSRTSGNLDTQYF.

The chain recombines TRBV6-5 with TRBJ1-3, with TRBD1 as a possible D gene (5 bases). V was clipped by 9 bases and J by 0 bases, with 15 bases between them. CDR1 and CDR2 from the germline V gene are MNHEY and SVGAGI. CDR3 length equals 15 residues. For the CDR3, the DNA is TGTGCCAGTGCTCTCGGGGCCTTCTCTGGAAACACCATATATTTT. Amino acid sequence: CASALGAFSGNTIYF.

The CDR3: CASSLPLGEGNNEQFF. The DNA for the CDR3 is TGTGCCAGCAGCTTACCCCTCGGGGAGGGCAACAATGAGCAGTTCTTC. The chain recombines TRBV5-4 with TRBJ2-1, with 7 bases matching TRBD2. Germline loops: CDR1 SGHNT, CDR2 YYREEE (reference sequence). The J segment lost 5 bases and the V segment lost 2 bases, leaving 10 bases of the junction unmatched. This CDR3 comprises 16 residues. Full variable domain (rest looked up from reference TRBV5-4 and TRBJ2-1): ETGVTQSPTHLIKTRGQQVTLRCSSQSGHNTVSWYQQALGQGPQFIFQYYREEENGRGNFPPRFSGLQFPNYSSELNVNALELDDSALYLCASSLPLGEGNNEQFFGPGTRLTVL.

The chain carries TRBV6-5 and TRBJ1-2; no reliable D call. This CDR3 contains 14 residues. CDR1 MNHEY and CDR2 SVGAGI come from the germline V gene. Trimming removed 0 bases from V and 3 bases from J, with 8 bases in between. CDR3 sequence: CASSYSKLDYGYTF. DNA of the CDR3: TGTGCCAGCAGTTACTCGAAATTGGACTATGGCTACACCTTC.

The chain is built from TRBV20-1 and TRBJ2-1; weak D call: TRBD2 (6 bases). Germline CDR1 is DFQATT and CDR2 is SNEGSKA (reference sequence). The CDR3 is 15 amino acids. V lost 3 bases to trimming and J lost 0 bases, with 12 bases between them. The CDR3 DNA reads TGCAGTGCTAGTCTAGCGCTGAGCTCCTACAATGAGCAGTTCTTC. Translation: CSASLALSSYNEQFF.

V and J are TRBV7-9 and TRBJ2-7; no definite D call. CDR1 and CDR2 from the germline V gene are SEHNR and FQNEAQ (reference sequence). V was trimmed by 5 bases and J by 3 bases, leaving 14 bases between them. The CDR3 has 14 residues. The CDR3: CASSGREGLYEQYF. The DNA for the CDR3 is TGTGCCAGCAGCGGCCGTGAAGGGCTCTACGAGCAGTACTTC.

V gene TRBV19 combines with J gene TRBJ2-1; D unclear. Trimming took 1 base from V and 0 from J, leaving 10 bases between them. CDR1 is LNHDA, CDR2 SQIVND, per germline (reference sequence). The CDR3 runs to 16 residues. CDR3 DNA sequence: TGTGCCAGTAGTATAGCTGGTTCCAGCTCCTACAATGAGCAGTTCTTC. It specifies CASSIAGSSSYNEQFF.

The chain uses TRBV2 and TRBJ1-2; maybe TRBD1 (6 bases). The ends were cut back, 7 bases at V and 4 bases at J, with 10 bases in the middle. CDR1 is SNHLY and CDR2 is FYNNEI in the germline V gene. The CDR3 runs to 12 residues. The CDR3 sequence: CASTLGGYGYTF. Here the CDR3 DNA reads TGTGCCAGCACTCTAGGGGGCTATGGCTACACCTTC.

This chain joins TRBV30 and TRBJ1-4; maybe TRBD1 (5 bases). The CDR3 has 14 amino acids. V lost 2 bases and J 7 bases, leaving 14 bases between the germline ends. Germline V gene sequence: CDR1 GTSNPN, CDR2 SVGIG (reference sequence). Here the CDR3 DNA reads TGTGCCTGGAGTCTTAGGGGAGTAGGTGAAAAACTGTTTTTT. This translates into CAWSLRGVGEKLFF.